Below, 5 T cell receptor beta chains from the same sample are listed, as sequenced in a study of T cells in Graves' hyperthyroidism and ophthalmopathy. Amplified regions were TCR beta CDR3 sequences from RNA transcripts. During a first-round RT-PCR of the TCR CDR3, the HTBI primer set was used. TCRdb re-analysed the multiplex PCR reads in MiXCR, keeping a single row per CDR3 protein. The data contain some 460,000 distinct CDR3 sequences, around 14% of them singletons. Material for sequencing was blood. The receptor source for this set is a woman under 30 with Graves' hyperthyroidism.

This clonotype has at least ten counts. The V and J genes are TRBV14 and TRBJ2-5; D is ambiguous. CDR1 and CDR2 (germline): SGHDN, FVKESK. This CDR3 has 14 residues. The V gene lost 0 bases and the J gene lost 1 base, with 6 bases spanning the gap. CDR3: CASSQDFPQETQYF. In nucleotides, the CDR3 is TGTGCCAGCAGCCAAGACTTCCCCCAAGAGACCCAGTACTTC.

This clonotype was detected many times. This rearrangement joins TRBV11-2 to TRBJ2-1; 10 nucleotides match TRBD2. Germline CDR1 reads SGHAT; CDR2 reads FQNNGV. With 4 bases clipped from V and 7 bases from J, the junction kept 7 bases outside the gene matches. There are 15 residues in the CDR3. CDR3 amino acids: CASSSRAGGLNEQFF. The CDR3 DNA is TGTGCCAGCAGCTCCCGAGCGGGGGGGCTAAATGAGCAGTTCTTC.

This clonotype turned up a few times. The chain couples TRBV6-1 to TRBJ1-5; D not certain. V lost 4 bases, J lost 0 bases, and 10 bases lay in between. This CDR3 spans 15 amino acids. Germline loops: CDR1 MNHNS, CDR2 SASEGT. The CDR3 sequence is CASSGQYDSNQPQHF. Written as DNA, the CDR3 is TGTGCCAGCAGTGGGCAGTACGATAGCAATCAGCCCCAGCATTTT.

This clonotype has a count of ten or more. The rearrangement joins TRBV11-2 to TRBJ2-7; D remains ambiguous. The CDR3 is made up of 15 amino acids. Germline V CDR1 and CDR2: SGHAT, FQNNGV. The V end lost 5 bases, the J end lost 4 bases, and 18 bases lay between the germline ends. CDR3 coding DNA: TGTGCCAGCAGCCCTCCCTCCGCGGTCGTTTACGAGCAGTACTTC. It translates to CASSPPSAVVYEQYF.

This clonotype has ten or more counts. V and J are TRBV29-1 and TRBJ2-3; 11 positions agree with TRBD2. This CDR3 comprises 15 residues. Trimming took 6 bases from V and 3 from J; bases not matched to a gene: 8. Germline CDR1 is SQVTM and CDR2 is ANQGSEA. The CDR3 nucleotides are TGCAGCGTCATACTAGCGGGAGCGAGGACAGATACGCAGTATTTT. Translation: CSVILAGARTDTQYF.